The 27 T cell receptor beta chains listed next were all sequenced from one sample in a study of T cells in localized non-small cell lung cancer. Repertoires were generated with immunoSEQ multiplex PCR, while TCRdb's copy carries only in-frame clones and drops some. The table shows about 40,000 clones, with 70% to 90% occurring only once. The sequences come from peripheral blood, collected before any cancer treatment. These receptors were obtained from a man aged 18 to 49 with stage I lung adenocarcinoma.

V usage is TRBV10-3 and J usage is TRBJ1-6, with 10 bases identical to TRBD1. The germline gives CDR1 ENHRY, CDR2 SYGVKD. This CDR3 is 15 amino acids long. Trimming cost V 3 bases and J 6 bases; bases outside gene matches: 2. The CDR3 region has the DNA TGTGCCATCAGTGACGGACAGGGGGGTAATTCACCCCTCCACTTT. This translates into CAISDGQGGNSPLHF.

The table lists this clone with a count of one. The rearrangement joins TRBV9 to TRBJ1-1; D possibly corresponds to TRBD1 (5 bases). V lost 1 base and J lost 5, with 15 bases in between. Germline assignment: CDR1 SGDLS and CDR2 YYNGEE. The CDR3 totals 15 residues. The CDR3 spells CASSVLGRDGTEAFF. CDR3 coding DNA: TGTGCCAGCAGCGTACTAGGCAGGGATGGGACTGAAGCTTTCTTT.

This chain connects TRBV10-3 to TRBJ1-1; TRBD1 matches at 10 bases. After removal of 2 bases from V and 2 bases from J, the junction contained 2 bases not matched to a gene. The CDR3 has 15 amino acids. The germline CDR1 and CDR2 sequences are ENHRY and SYGVKD. The CDR3 is CAISERQGANTEAFF. CDR3 DNA: TGTGCCATCAGTGAGCGACAGGGGGCAAACACTGAAGCTTTCTTT.

This sequence joins TRBV5-4 and TRBJ1-1; 8 bases fit TRBD1. The CDR3 has 13 residues. The germline CDR1 and CDR2 sequences are SGHNT and YYREEE (reference sequence). V lost 1 base, J lost 5 bases, and 1 base stayed unmatched. The CDR3 DNA is TGTGCCAGCAGCTTGAACAGGGGGACTGAAGCTTTCTTT. It codes for CASSLNRGTEAFF. The full variable domain, its missing parts supplied by reference TRBV5-4 and TRBJ1-1, is ETGVTQSPTHLIKTRGQQVTLRCSSQSGHNTVSWYQQALGQGPQFIFQYYREEENGRGNFPPRFSGLQFPNYSSELNVNALELDDSALYLCASSLNRGTEAFFGQGTRLTVV.

The sample holds one count of this clone. The chain links TRBV5-1 to TRBJ1-2, with D possibly TRBD1 on 5 matching bases. CDR3 length equals 16 residues. V gave up 0 bases and J gave up 6 bases, with 18 bases separating them. Germline lookup yields CDR1 SGHRS and CDR2 YFSETQ. CDR3: CASSLEDRQVLHGYTF. The CDR3 DNA follows: TGCGCCAGCAGCTTGGAAGACAGACAAGTTCTCCATGGCTACACCTTC.

This clone was seen just once. Here the CDR3 reads CASSLPRGGGDTQYF. The CDR3 DNA is TGTGCCAGCAGCTTGCCGCGGGGGGGAGGAGATACGCAGTATTTT. The chain employs TRBV5-4 and TRBJ2-3, with TRBD2 identical over 9 bases. Germline V gene lookup returns CDR1 SGHNT and CDR2 YYREEE (reference sequence). The CDR3 has 15 residues. Trimming removed 1 base from V and 5 bases from J; junction bases left unmatched: 5. The whole variable domain, filled in from reference TRBV5-4 and TRBJ2-3, reads ETGVTQSPTHLIKTRGQQVTLRCSSQSGHNTVSWYQQALGQGPQFIFQYYREEENGRGNFPPRFSGLQFPNYSSELNVNALELDDSALYLCASSLPRGGGDTQYFGPGTRLTVL.

The V gene is TRBV19, the J gene TRBJ1-6; the match to TRBD1 covers 9 bases. Germline values: CDR1 LNHDA, CDR2 SQIVND (reference sequence). The CDR3 contains 15 residues. V gave up 6 bases and J gave up 7 bases; unmatched junction bases: 7. CDR3 in DNA: TGTGCCAGTAGATCGGGACAGGGAATGAATTCACCCCTCCACTTT. This encodes CASRSGQGMNSPLHF.

This chain joins TRBV18 and TRBJ2-6, with TRBD1 identical over 7 bases. Germline CDR1 reads KGHSH; CDR2 reads LQKENI. CDR3 length: 16 amino acids. Unmatched junction bases numbered 6, after V lost 3 bases and J lost 4 bases. CDR3 nucleotides: TGTGCCAGCTCACCTGACAGGGTCGCCGGGGCCAACGTCCTGACTTTC. Protein sequence: CASSPDRVAGANVLTF.

The J gene is TRBJ1-1, the V gene TRBV4-1; no clear D. V was shortened by 2 bases and J by 7 bases, with 26 bases between the two germline ends. The germline CDR1 and CDR2 sequences are MGHRA and YSYEKL. The CDR3 is 18 amino acids. The CDR3 bases are TGCGCCAGCAGCCAACCTCATGTGTTGATTGATCCGTTGTTTGAAGCTTTCTTT. The encoded protein is CASSQPHVLIDPLFEAFF.

The V and J genes are TRBV5-1 and TRBJ1-2; the D is unclear. The V end lost 4 bases, the J end lost 4 bases, and 8 bases lay between the germline ends. The CDR3 loop spans 12 amino acids. The germline V gene encodes CDR1 SGHRS and CDR2 YFSETQ. CDR3 in amino acids: CASSERGYGYTF. Written as DNA, the CDR3 is TGCGCCAGCAGCGAGCGGGGCTATGGCTACACCTTC.

Within the sample, this clone is large. The chain has TRBV30 and TRBJ1-2; no clear D. V dropped 0 bases and J dropped 4 bases, with 9 bases sitting between them. This CDR3 region has 13 residues. Per the germline V gene, CDR1 is GTSNPN and CDR2 is SVGIG (reference sequence). DNA for the CDR3: TGTGCCTGGAGTGTCGTGTTATCCTATGGCTACACCTTC. Translating gives CAWSVVLSYGYTF.

The chain joins TRBV27 to TRBJ1-1, with 8 bases that match TRBD1. The trim removed 4 bases at V and 5 bases at J, leaving 9 bases unmatched. Germline V gives CDR1 MNHEY, CDR2 SMNVEV (reference sequence). The CDR3 has 15 amino acids. The DNA for the CDR3 is TGTGCCAGCAGTTCGTTCGGACAGGGTATGACTGAAGCTTTCTTT. As protein: CASSSFGQGMTEAFF.

The chain joins TRBV27 to TRBJ1-5, with a possible D match to TRBD1 (6 bases). The length of the CDR3 is 14 residues. CDR1 and CDR2 from the germline V gene are MNHEY and SMNVEV (reference sequence). The V end lost 6 bases, the J end lost 4 bases, and 13 bases lay between the germline ends. CDR3 sequence reads: CASRVTGSNQPQHF. CDR3 nucleotide sequence: TGTGCCAGCAGAGTCACAGGGTCGAATCAGCCCCAGCATTTT.

The chain joins TRBV7-8 to TRBJ1-1; D possibly corresponds to TRBD1 (6 bases). V was trimmed by 5 bases and J by 5 bases, leaving 15 bases between them. The CDR3 is made up of 14 amino acids. Germline V lookup: CDR1 SGHVS, CDR2 FQNEAQ. The CDR3 reads CASSRQEGRTEAFF. In DNA form, the CDR3 reads TGTGCCAGCAGCCGACAGGAGGGGAGAACTGAAGCTTTCTTT. Using reference TRBV7-8 and TRBJ1-1 for the parts outside the CDR3, the full variable domain is GAGVSQSPRYKVAKRGQDVALRCDPISGHVSLFWYQQALGQGPEFLTYFQNEAQLDKSGLPSDRFFAERPEGSVSTLKIQRTQQEDSAVYLCASSRQEGRTEAFFGQGTRLTVV.

This CDR3 is CASSPGYSTEAFF. The DNA for the CDR3 is TGTGCCAGCAGCCCAGGGTACAGCACTGAAGCTTTCTTT. The J gene is TRBJ1-1, the V gene TRBV2, with D possibly TRBD1 on 5 matching bases. CDR1 SNHLY and CDR2 FYNNEI come from the germline V gene. Trimming pared 6 bases from V and 4 bases from J, leaving 12 bases between. This CDR3 region has 13 residues.

Points on this clone: The germline gene is not matched at one end of the junction; a read error may be the cause. The rearrangement joins TRBV5-5 to TRBJ2-7; TRBD2 agrees at 10 bases. The CDR3 length is 16 residues. Germline assignment: CDR1 SGHKS and CDR2 YYEKEE (reference sequence). The CDR3 is CASSLGPLAGDLPINF. The CDR3, as DNA: TGTGCCAGCAGCTTGGGCCCGCTAGCGGGGGACCTCCCAATCAACTTC. The variable domain in full, with the rest retrieved from reference TRBV5-5 and TRBJ2-7, is DAGVTQSPTHLIKTRGQQVTLRCSPISGHKSVSWYQQVLGQGPQFIFQYYEKEERGRGNFPDRFSARQFPNYSSELNVNALLLGDSALYLCASSLGPLAGDLPINFGPGTRLTVT.

This clone was counted a single time. V is TRBV28 and J is TRBJ1-6; 11 bases map to TRBD1. Germline V gene sequence: CDR1 MDHEN, CDR2 SYDVKM. The CDR3 is 16 residues long. With 5 bases clipped from V and 3 bases from J, the junction kept 3 bases outside the gene matches. For the CDR3, the DNA is TGTGCCAGCAGTCGGACAGGGGGCGTCTATAATTCACCCCTCCACTTT. This gives the protein CASSRTGGVYNSPLHF.

The chain couples TRBV4-1 to TRBJ2-1, with D possibly being TRBD2 (5 bases). V was cut by 0 bases and J by 3 bases, with 12 bases left in between. CDR3 length: 16 amino acids. Per germline, CDR1 MGHRA and CDR2 YSYEKL. DNA for the CDR3: TGCGCCAGCAGCCAAGAAAATGAGGGTTACTACAATGAGCAGTTCTTC. Encoded protein: CASSQENEGYYNEQFF.

This chain connects TRBV7-8 to TRBJ1-4; 7 bases map to TRBD1. Germline CDR1 and CDR2: SGHVS and FQNEAQ. This CDR3 spans 16 amino acids. V lost 0 bases, J lost 7 bases, and 8 bases stayed unmatched. CDR3 nucleotide sequence: TGTGCCAGCAGCTTAGCGGAAGCAGGGGGACCTGAAAAACTGTTTTTT. It yields the protein CASSLAEAGGPEKLFF. The variable domain in full, completed from reference TRBV7-8 and TRBJ1-4, reads GAGVSQSPRYKVAKRGQDVALRCDPISGHVSLFWYQQALGQGPEFLTYFQNEAQLDKSGLPSDRFFAERPEGSVSTLKIQRTQQEDSAVYLCASSLAEAGGPEKLFFGSGTQLSVL.

CDR3 DNA sequence: TGCGCCAGCAGCCTAGCCGGGTACACTGAAGCTTTCTTT. Protein product: CASSLAGYTEAFF. The rearrangement uses TRBV5-1 and TRBJ1-1; D gene ambiguous. Trimming pared 4 bases from V and 3 bases from J, leaving 10 bases between. The CDR3 contains 13 residues. CDR1 and CDR2 from the germline V gene are SGHRS and YFSETQ.

Regarding this clone: Different DNA sequences within this sample yield the same CDR3. The V gene is TRBV19, the J gene TRBJ1-5; TRBD1 agrees at 9 bases. The CDR3 consists of 14 residues. The trim removed 5 bases at V and 7 bases at J, leaving 6 bases unmatched. The germline V gene has CDR1 LNHDA and CDR2 SQIVND (reference sequence). The chain's CDR3 is CASSFGTGKQPQHF. CDR3 sequence (DNA): TGTGCCAGTAGTTTCGGGACAGGGAAACAGCCCCAGCATTTT.

This chain links TRBV5-3 with TRBJ2-5; D is ambiguous. TRBV5-3 belongs to the ORF category, with a function that is uncertain. The CDR3 extends over 11 amino acids. Trimming removed 5 bases from V and 5 bases from J, with 7 bases in between. The CDR3 nucleotides are TGTGCCAGAAGGTCCCTGGAGACCCAGTACTTC. This gives the protein CARRSLETQYF.

The chain is built from TRBV29-1 and TRBJ2-5; 7 bases match TRBD1. The CDR3 contains 13 residues. V dropped 5 bases and J dropped 7; count of bases not matched to a gene: 10. CDR1 and CDR2 from the germline V gene are SQVTM and ANQGSEA. The CDR3: CSVTRGSVGTQYF. The CDR3, as DNA: TGCAGCGTTACCAGGGGGTCAGTCGGGACCCAGTACTTC.

This chain connects TRBV9 to TRBJ1-3; the D is unclear. Germline loops: CDR1 SGDLS, CDR2 YYNGEE. Between the trimmed V and J ends, which lost 4 bases and 0 bases, there was a span of 11 bases. This CDR3 is built from 15 residues. For the CDR3, the DNA is TGTGCCAGCAGCTTGGACGGGAGCTCTGGAAACACCATATATTTT. Translation: CASSLDGSSGNTIYF.

This chain joins TRBV14 and TRBJ2-2, with TRBD2 matching 7 bases. The CDR3 has 15 amino acids. V lost 3 bases to trimming and J lost 5 bases; unmatched junction nucleotides: 6. The germline V gene has CDR1 SGHDN and CDR2 FVKESK. The CDR3 region has the DNA TGTGCCAGCAGCCACGTACGGGGGGTAACCGGGGAGCTGTTTTTT. It encodes CASSHVRGVTGELFF.

The chain employs TRBV4-3 and TRBJ2-1; 7 bases map to TRBD2. Per germline, CDR1 LGHNA and CDR2 YSLEER. V dropped 4 bases and J dropped 7; count of bases not matched to a gene: 7. This CDR3 is 14 amino acids long. CDR3 nucleotides: TGCGCCAGCAGCCGGGGAGGGGCGGGGAATGAGCAGTTCTTC. This sequence encodes CASSRGGAGNEQFF.

The genes are TRBV5-1 and TRBJ2-7; D gene unclear. The germline V gene encodes CDR1 SGHRS and CDR2 YFSETQ. With 6 bases removed from V and 1 base from J, the gap between germline ends came to 17 bases. CDR3 length equals 15 residues. The CDR3 spells CASNFLKVLSYEQYF. The CDR3 DNA reads TGCGCCAGCAACTTTCTGAAGGTCCTATCCTACGAGCAGTACTTC.